Presented here are 26 T cell receptor beta chains from one specimen sequenced in a study of CD8+CD57+ T cells in acquired aplastic anemia. CD8+CD57+ cell expansion, shown by flow cytometry, had occurred in the patients selected for sequencing. Genomic DNA acted as the template from which TCR beta VDJ combination and CDR3 sequence profiling were carried out. TCRdb ran MiXCR on the reads and lists one entry per CDR3 protein. The table records under 250,000 distinct CDR3 sequences, approximately 65% of them present only once. The sequenced sample was sorted CD4+, CD8+, or CD8+CD57+ T cells (not recorded which) from PBMCs. The receptors here all came from a human donor with aplastic anemia.

This chain links TRBV25-1 with TRBJ1-4; D is perhaps TRBD1 (5 bases). CDR1 and CDR2 (germline): MGHDK, SYGVNS. The CDR3 runs 15 residues. Trimming cost V 5 bases and J 12 bases, with 22 bases left between them. CDR3 amino acids: CASSRMGTLTGELFF. In DNA form, the CDR3 reads TGTGCCAGCAGTCGAATGGGGACCCTAACAGGAGAACTGTTTTTT.

V and J are TRBV19 and TRBJ1-1, with unresolved D. This CDR3 has 14 amino acids. The V gene's germline CDR1 is LNHDA and CDR2 SQIVND (reference sequence). The V and J ends lost 3 bases and 5 bases respectively, with 13 bases between them. As DNA, the CDR3 is TGTGCCAGTAGTATGGATGTAAGAAGAACTGAAGCTTTCTTT. Protein: CASSMDVRRTEAFF.

V gene TRBV20-1 combines with J gene TRBJ1-6, with D perhaps matching TRBD1 (6 bases). CDR3 length: 13 amino acids. Trimming took off 6 bases at V and 5 bases at J, with 11 bases between the two ends. The germline V gene encodes CDR1 DFQATT and CDR2 SNEGSKA (reference sequence). The CDR3 region has the DNA TGCAGTGCCACGGACAGCCATAATTCACCCCTCCACTTT. It encodes CSATDSHNSPLHF.

This clonotype was seen many times. The chain combines TRBV4-1 with TRBJ1-1; possibly TRBD1 for D (5 bases). Germline values: CDR1 MGHRA, CDR2 YSYEKL. V gave up 4 bases and J gave up 0 bases, with 6 bases separating them. CDR3 size: 13 residues. The CDR3, as DNA: TGCGCCAGCAGCCTGACAGTGAACACTGAAGCTTTCTTT. Encoded protein: CASSLTVNTEAFF.

This rearrangement joins TRBV7-8 to TRBJ2-5; 9 bases fit TRBD1. Trimming cost V 2 bases and J 5 bases; bases outside gene matches: 6. Germline CDR1 and CDR2: SGHVS and FQNEAQ. This CDR3 has 15 residues. The CDR3 coding sequence is TGTGCCAGCAGCTTAAGGAGGACAGGGGTCGAGACCCAGTACTTC. As protein: CASSLRRTGVETQYF.

The V gene is TRBV7-9, the J gene TRBJ1-1, with D perhaps matching TRBD1 (5 bases). The CDR3 covers 13 residues. The V gene lost 4 bases and the J gene lost 7 bases, with 13 bases spanning the gap. The germline CDR1 and CDR2 sequences are SEHNR and FQNEAQ (reference sequence). The chain's CDR3 is CASSSGVEGEAFF. The CDR3 DNA sequence: TGTGCCAGCAGCTCGGGGGTCGAGGGTGAAGCTTTCTTT.

The rearrangement links TRBV7-2 to TRBJ2-7, with 8 bases that match TRBD2. J lost 4 bases, V lost 4 bases, and 6 bases had no gene match. The CDR3 consists of 14 residues. Germline lookup yields CDR1 SGHTA and CDR2 FQGNSA. The CDR3 loop is CASSSRTSGYEQYF. The CDR3 coding sequence is TGTGCCAGCAGCTCGAGAACTAGCGGTTACGAGCAGTACTTC.

This rearrangement joins TRBV29-1 to TRBJ1-5; D is perhaps TRBD1 (6 bases). Germline CDR1 SQVTM, CDR2 ANQGSEA. This CDR3 is built from 12 residues. Between the trimmed V and J ends, which lost 7 bases and 3 bases, there was a span of 10 bases. The CDR3 loop is CSASGANQPQHF. In DNA form, the CDR3 reads TGCAGCGCCTCGGGGGCCAATCAGCCCCAGCATTTT.

This sequence joins TRBV15 and TRBJ2-5; the match to TRBD1 covers 12 bases. The last part of the DNA fits TRBJ2-7 better; the J call may be wrong. Germline-derived CDR1 and CDR2 are LNHNV and YYDKDF (reference sequence). CDR3 length: 17 amino acids. Here the CDR3 reads CATSSSRSGQGADEQYF. DNA of the CDR3: TGTGCCACCAGCAGCTCCAGGTCGGGACAGGGGGCTGACGAGCAGTACTTC.

For this clonotype: One end of the junction is discordant with germline, which a read error may explain. V gene TRBV2 combines with J gene TRBJ2-5, with D unresolved. CDR3 size: 11 residues. From germline, CDR1 is SNHLY and CDR2 FYNNEI. The CDR3 sequence is CASGVDWDLVF. In DNA, the CDR3 is TGTGCCAGCGGGGTTGACTGGGATCTAGTATTC.

This clonotype was picked up many times. The CDR3 DNA follows: TGCGCCAGCAGCTTGGCCGCGGGACAGGGTATCTACGAGCAGTACTTC. Protein: CASSLAAGQGIYEQYF. The V call is TRBV5-1, the J call TRBJ2-7, with TRBD1 identical over 9 bases. Germline-derived CDR1 and CDR2 are SGHRS and YFSETQ. The length of the CDR3 is 16 residues. V trimming: 0 bases; J trimming: 3 bases; junction bases outside the gene matches: 7.

Points on this clonotype: At one boundary the junction diverges from the germline segment, which might be a read error. This sequence joins TRBV4-1 and TRBJ2-7; D may be TRBD1 or TRBD2 (5 bases each). CDR1 and CDR2 (germline): MGHRA, YSYEKL. The CDR3 sequence is 15 residues long. CDR3 loop: CASSRTGTGSYEQYF. In nucleotides, the CDR3 is TGTGCCAGCAGCCGGACCGGGACGGGTTCCTACGAGCAGTACTTC.

The gene calls are TRBV5-5 and TRBJ2-5, with D possibly being TRBD2 (5 bases). V was cut by 2 bases and J by 2 bases, with 7 bases left in between. Germline CDR1 reads SGHKS; CDR2 reads YYEKEE (reference sequence). CDR3 length equals 13 residues. This chain's CDR3 is CASSLSGQETQYF. In DNA, the CDR3 is TGTGCCAGCAGCTTAAGCGGTCAAGAGACCCAGTACTTC.

The V call is TRBV7-6, the J call TRBJ2-7; D is uncertain. This CDR3 is built from 14 residues. V lost 2 bases to trimming and J lost 2 bases, with 10 bases between them. CDR1 is SGHVS, CDR2 FNYEAQ, per germline. Here the CDR3 reads CASSLSPVPYEQYF. The DNA of the CDR3 is TGTGCCAGCAGCTTAAGCCCGGTCCCCTACGAGCAGTACTTC.

A remark on this clonotype: Germline and junction disagree at one end, which may indicate a read error. This chain links TRBV7-9 with TRBJ1-1; a possible D gene is TRBD1 (5 bases). The germline V gene encodes CDR1 SEHNR and CDR2 FQNEAQ (reference sequence). This CDR3 comprises 14 residues. The CDR3 DNA is TGTGCCACCAGCAGCTTTGGAGGGGACACTGAAGCTTTCTTT. It is translated as CATSSFGGDTEAFF.

This clonotype was seen many times. V and J are TRBV19 and TRBJ2-7; D unclear. Per germline, CDR1 LNHDA and CDR2 SQIVND (reference sequence). CDR3 size: 15 residues. Trimming took 0 bases from V and 2 from J, leaving 11 bases between them. The CDR3 bases are TGTGCCAGTAGTATAGAACCGGGTACAACCTACGAGCAGTACTTC. It translates to CASSIEPGTTYEQYF. Using reference TRBV19 and TRBJ2-7 for the parts outside the CDR3, the full variable domain is DGGITQSPKYLFRKEGQNVTLSCEQNLNHDAMYWYRQDPGQGLRLIYYSQIVNDFQKGDIAEGYSVSREKKESFPLTVTSAQKNPTAFYLCASSIEPGTTYEQYFGPGTRLTVT.

This clonotype has a count of ten or more. V gene TRBV9 combines with J gene TRBJ2-3; D gene uncertain. This CDR3 has 14 residues. Germline CDR1 reads SGDLS; CDR2 reads YYNGEE. Trimming pared 0 bases from V and 3 bases from J, leaving 8 bases between. The CDR3 coding sequence is TGTGCCAGCAGCGTAGAGGGTGGGACAGATACGCAGTATTTT. Translation gives CASSVEGGTDTQYF.

The chain employs TRBV24-1 and TRBJ2-3; D remains unclear. Per germline, CDR1 KGHDR and CDR2 SFDVKD. Trimming shortened V by 3 bases and J by 3 bases, and 6 bases separated the two germline ends. The CDR3 contains 13 residues. The CDR3 is CATSDPLTDTQYF. In DNA form, the CDR3 reads TGTGCCACCAGTGATCCGCTGACAGATACGCAGTATTTT.

The chain joins TRBV15 to TRBJ1-2, with a tentative D call TRBD1 (5 bases). V was cut by 1 base and J by 8 bases, with 14 bases left in between. This CDR3 has 14 amino acids. Per germline, CDR1 LNHNV and CDR2 YYDKDF (reference sequence). CDR3 DNA sequence: TGTGCCACCAGCAGAGGTCTGGGGCGGGGGGGCTACACCTTC. This gives the protein CATSRGLGRGGYTF.

V usage is TRBV7-9 and J usage is TRBJ2-7; D possibly corresponds to TRBD1 (6 bases). Germline assignment: CDR1 SEHNR and CDR2 FQNEAQ (reference sequence). Trimming cost V 5 bases and J 7 bases, with 15 bases left between them. The CDR3 is made up of 13 amino acids. CDR3 amino acids: CASSPDSALEQYF. The CDR3 nucleotides read TGTGCCAGCAGCCCGGACAGTGCCTTAGAGCAGTACTTC.

This clonotype was observed a handful of times. The chain links TRBV2 to TRBJ2-6; weak D call: TRBD1 (6 bases). Trimming took 2 bases from V and 2 from J, leaving 10 bases between them. The germline V gene encodes CDR1 SNHLY and CDR2 FYNNEI. The CDR3 loop spans 16 amino acids. The CDR3 DNA sequence: TGTGCCAGCAGTGAAAGGGGGAGAGCTGGGGCCAACGTCCTGACTTTC. Its translation: CASSERGRAGANVLTF.

CDR3 region: CASSPNRGQVNEQYF. The CDR3 DNA is TGTGCCAGCAGTCCTAACAGGGGGCAGGTGAACGAGCAGTACTTC. This chain joins TRBV12-3 or TRBV12-4 and TRBJ2-7; 9 nucleotides align to TRBD1. Trimming took 5 bases from V and 5 from J; bases not matched to a gene: 10. The CDR3 covers 15 residues.

This clonotype was seen once. The chain combines TRBV7-9 with TRBJ1-1; no reliable D call. V lost 4 bases, J lost 0 bases, and 6 bases lay in between. Germline-derived CDR1 and CDR2 are SEHNR and FQNEAQ (reference sequence). This CDR3 comprises 13 residues. For the CDR3, the DNA is TGTGCCAGCAGCTGGCACGTGAACACTGAAGCTTTCTTT. This sequence encodes CASSWHVNTEAFF. The full variable domain, in which reference TRBV7-9 and TRBJ1-1 provide the parts outside the CDR3, is DTGVSQNPRHKITKRGQNVTFRCDPISEHNRLYWYRQTLGQGPEFLTYFQNEAQLEKSRLLSDRFSAERPKGSFSTLEIQRTEQGDSAMYLCASSWHVNTEAFFGQGTRLTVV.

This clonotype was counted a few times. The junction differs from germline at one of its ends, possibly a read error. The chain joins TRBV5-1 to TRBJ2-3; no clear D gene. This CDR3 contains 11 residues. The germline V gene encodes CDR1 SGHRS and CDR2 YFSETQ. CDR3 sequence: CASSLADTQYF. CDR3 coding DNA: TGTGCCAGCAGCTTGGCAGATACGCAGTATTTT.

The V gene is TRBV10-3, the J gene TRBJ1-4; 7 bases are shared with TRBD1. The CDR3 consists of 14 residues. Trimming at V came to 10 bases and at J to 7 bases, leaving 12 bases not matched to a gene. Germline loops: CDR1 ENHRY, CDR2 SYGVKD. The CDR3 coding sequence is TGTGCCAGCAATAGTAGGCAGGGGGGTGAAAAACTGTTTTTT. Translation gives CASNSRQGGEKLFF.

In its sample, this clonotype was seen many times. The rearrangement links TRBV11-2 to TRBJ2-5; D not certain. V lost 2 bases and J lost 5, with 12 bases in between. Germline-derived CDR1 and CDR2 are SGHAT and FQNNGV. The CDR3 runs 14 residues. The CDR3 DNA is TGTGCCAGCAGCTTAACGCCACCCCCGGAGACCCAGTACTTC. The encoded protein is CASSLTPPPETQYF.